This T cell receptor (beta chain) stems from a study of cytotoxic CD8 clonotypes in ibrutinib-treated CLL. CDR3 length: 16 amino acids. In germline, CDR1 is SGHRS, CDR2 YFSETQ. Trimming took 4 bases from V and 3 from J, leaving 19 bases between them. TCRdb's table, derived via immunoSEQ multiplex PCR, lists solely in-frame clones and lacks some. The sample comprises about 140,000 clones, around 84% of which are singletons, and about 7.4% rests with the top ten. The TCR originated in a human donor with chronic lymphocytic leukemia. The material was PBMCs, obtained after 36 months of ibrutinib treatment. This chain uses TRBV5-1 with TRBJ1-1; weak D call: TRBD1 (5 bases). CDR3 protein: CASSQGPRMIYTEAFF. The CDR3 nucleotides are TGCGCCAGCAGCCAGGGCCCTAGGATGATCTACACTGAAGCTTTCTTT.